This TCR beta chain was found in a study of blood T cell repertoires in COVID-19. Across the whole study: The study drew acute and convalescent COVID-19 samples from the United States, Italy and Spain. In each case, the material was cDNA or gDNA derived from T cells, B-cell-depleted T cells, or PBMCs.

Per the authors' pipeline: Amplification of reference gene primers provided the estimated nucleated cell counts. The data were produced by immunoSEQ multiplex PCR, yet TCRdb's version contains in-frame clones alone and is incomplete. The D gene and trimming were derived from the DNA, and the V and J assignments and clone size from that table. Here the sample spans 120,000 or so clones, roughly four fifths being singletons. This CDR3 is built from 16 residues. The V and J ends lost 2 bases and 4 bases, in that order; junction bases with no gene match: 7. CDR1 is SGHNT, CDR2 YYREEE, per germline (reference sequence).

The origin of this receptor is a man aged 60 to 75 with acute or convalescent COVID-19. The rearrangement links TRBV5-4 to TRBJ2-2; TRBD2 aligns across 8 bases. Material for sequencing was peripheral blood. The CDR3 sequence is CASSFGGRLSTGELFF. The CDR3 DNA follows: TGTGCCAGCAGCTTCGGCGGGAGGTTGAGCACCGGGGAGCTGTTTTTT.